One and the same sample provided the 28 T cell receptor beta chains below, sequenced in a study of radiotherapy plus CTLA-4 blockade in lung cancer. The table came from immunoSEQ multiplex PCR; TCRdb's copy has only in-frame clones and leaves some out. The sample records around 120,000 clones, about four fifths being singletons. The sample was peripheral blood, taken from a patient treated with radiotherapy plus ipilimumab. These receptors were collected from a human donor with non-small cell lung cancer who had a partial response to radiotherapy plus ipilimumab.

The chain has TRBV5-1 and TRBJ1-2, with D possibly matching TRBD1 (5 bases). The CDR3 has 14 amino acids. The germline V gene encodes CDR1 SGHRS and CDR2 YFSETQ. Trimming stripped 2 bases from V and 4 bases from J, with 12 bases between. This CDR3 is CASSFRQTRYGYTF. The CDR3 DNA sequence: TGCGCCAGCAGCTTCAGACAGACTCGCTATGGCTACACCTTC.

The chain joins TRBV11-2 to TRBJ1-1, with 7 bases lining up with TRBD1. Trimming at V came to 5 bases and at J to 3 bases, leaving 6 bases not matched to a gene. Germline CDR1 is SGHAT and CDR2 is FQNNGV. This CDR3 is 14 amino acids long. The CDR3 DNA reads TGTGCCAGCAGCCCGGGACAGCTGTACACTGAAGCTTTCTTT. It yields the protein CASSPGQLYTEAFF.

The chain carries TRBV7-9 and TRBJ2-2, with 7 nucleotides matching TRBD1. The CDR3 runs 16 residues. Germline V gives CDR1 SEHNR, CDR2 FQNEAQ (reference sequence). V shed 3 bases, J shed 1 base, and the junction held 5 bases outside the gene matches. CDR3 sequence (DNA): TGTGCCAGCAGCTTTTTGGGACAGCGGAACACCGGGGAGCTGTTTTTT. Protein: CASSFLGQRNTGELFF.

The chain joins TRBV7-9 to TRBJ2-1; D may be TRBD2 (5 bases). The CDR3 sequence is 15 residues long. Trimming shortened V by 1 base and J by 0 bases, and 7 bases separated the two germline ends. Germline-derived CDR1 and CDR2 are SEHNR and FQNEAQ (reference sequence). This chain's CDR3 is CASSLDSGSYNEQFF. The CDR3 DNA sequence: TGTGCCAGCAGCTTAGACAGCGGCTCCTACAATGAGCAGTTCTTC.

J is TRBJ2-7 and V is TRBV6-6, with 9 bases matching TRBD1. The trim removed 6 bases at V and 3 bases at J, leaving 9 bases unmatched. CDR3 length: 15 residues. Looked up from germline, CDR1 is MNHNY and CDR2 is SVGAGI (reference sequence). The CDR3 loop is CASSYLGQGNYEQYF. The CDR3 DNA follows: TGTGCCAGCAGCTACCTGGGACAGGGTAACTACGAGCAGTACTTC.

The chain combines TRBV28 with TRBJ2-1; D may be TRBD1 (8 bases). CDR3 size: 16 residues. Trimming took 6 bases from V and 9 from J, leaving 24 bases between them. Germline CDR1 and CDR2: MDHEN and SYDVKM. The CDR3 DNA follows: TGTGCCAGCAGGACAGGGGTGGTTGCGGGAGTGAGTGAGCAGTTCTTC. Its protein product is CASRTGVVAGVSEQFF.

The V gene is TRBV4-1, the J gene TRBJ1-5; a possible D gene is TRBD1 (6 bases). Looked up from germline, CDR1 is MGHRA and CDR2 is YSYEKL. Trimming removed 4 bases from V and 6 bases from J, with 22 bases in between. The CDR3 contains 17 residues. This CDR3 is CASSPIRGRGDPQPQHF. In DNA, the CDR3 is TGCGCCAGCAGCCCTATTCGGGGCAGGGGCGATCCTCAGCCCCAGCATTTT.

This clone appeared a single time. V gene TRBV11-3 combines with J gene TRBJ1-3, with 12 bases aligning to TRBD1. The CDR3 has 17 residues. The J segment lost 2 bases and the V segment lost 4 bases, leaving 6 bases of the junction unmatched. Germline V gene data show CDR1 as SGHNT and CDR2 as YENEEA. The CDR3 nucleotides read TGTGCCAGCAGCTCGCAAGGGACAGGGGGCGCTGGAAACACCATATATTTT. It is translated as CASSSQGTGGAGNTIYF.

This clone was seen more than once but under ten times. The rearrangement links TRBV11-3 to TRBJ2-1; no definite D call. The CDR3 totals 13 residues. V lost 4 bases and J 2 bases, leaving 6 bases between the germline ends. Germline loops: CDR1 SGHNT, CDR2 YENEEA. The CDR3: CASSSLAYNEQFF. The CDR3 region has the DNA TGTGCCAGCAGCTCCCTAGCCTACAATGAGCAGTTCTTC.

The chain employs TRBV10-3 and TRBJ1-1, with no clear D. V was cut by 0 bases and J by 1 base, with 6 bases left in between. The germline gives CDR1 ENHRY, CDR2 SYGVKD. This CDR3 region has 14 residues. This chain's CDR3 is CAISESGPNTEAFF. CDR3 DNA sequence: TGTGCCATCAGTGAGTCGGGCCCGAACACTGAAGCTTTCTTT.

The gene calls are TRBV2 and TRBJ2-1; TRBD2 is a possible D gene (6 bases). Germline V CDR1 and CDR2: SNHLY, FYNNEI. CDR3 length equals 13 residues. With 6 bases removed from V and 8 bases from J, the gap between germline ends came to 14 bases. The CDR3 region has the DNA TGTGCCAGCAGGGAGGACTACGCGGATGAGCAGTTCTTC. It specifies CASREDYADEQFF.

The chain couples TRBV29-1 to TRBJ1-2; no clear D. V lost 3 bases to trimming and J lost 8 bases, with 10 bases between them. There are 11 residues in the CDR3. Germline lookup yields CDR1 SQVTM and CDR2 ANQGSEA. The CDR3 DNA reads as TGCAGCGTTGAGACCCCGGAGGGCTACACCTTC. Encoded protein: CSVETPEGYTF.

The chain's CDR3 is CASSLGARPETNTEAFF. CDR3 in DNA: TGTGCCAGCAGCTTAGGAGCTCGCCCCGAAACGAACACTGAAGCTTTCTTT. V gene TRBV7-8 combines with J gene TRBJ1-1, with unresolved D. The germline V gene has CDR1 SGHVS and CDR2 FQNEAQ. Trimming pared 1 base from V and 1 base from J, leaving 16 bases between. This CDR3 spans 17 amino acids.

The chain recombines TRBV2 with TRBJ2-3, with TRBD1 identical over 8 bases. The CDR3 is 17 amino acids. J lost 6 bases, V lost 3 bases, and 14 bases had no gene match. Germline CDR1 SNHLY, CDR2 FYNNEI. CDR3 coding DNA: TGTGCCAGCAGTGACGTCTTTAGTACAGGGGGTACGGATACGCAGTATTTT. Encoded protein: CASSDVFSTGGTDTQYF.

Only a few counts were recorded for this clone. The chain couples TRBV12-5 to TRBJ2-7, with D perhaps TRBD2 (5 bases). Germline V gene sequence: CDR1 LGHNT, CDR2 FRNRAP. Trimming cost V 3 bases and J 3 bases, with 24 bases left between them. This CDR3 contains 18 residues. CDR3: CASGFQQAAWDLNYEQYV. The CDR3 nucleotides read TGTGCTAGTGGTTTTCAGCAAGCGGCTTGGGATCTCAACTACGAGCAGTACGTC.

J is TRBJ2-2 and V is TRBV15, with 8 bases lining up with TRBD2. CDR3 length: 14 residues. V shed 9 bases, J shed 4 bases, and the junction held 7 bases outside the gene matches. CDR1 is LNHNV, CDR2 YYDKDF, per germline (reference sequence). The CDR3 DNA reads TGTGCCACTTCTGGGCGGGAGGTCACCGGGGAGCTGTTTTTT. Its translation is CATSGREVTGELFF.

V gene TRBV28 combines with J gene TRBJ1-3, with D tentatively TRBD1 (6 bases). The CDR3 consists of 16 residues. The V end was cut by 2 bases, the J end by 3 bases, with 14 bases between. Germline assignment: CDR1 MDHEN and CDR2 SYDVKM. Here the CDR3 DNA reads TGTGCCAGCAGTTTACCAGCGCAGGGGATTGGAAACACCATATATTTT. Protein product: CASSLPAQGIGNTIYF.

The CDR3 reads CASSPAEGYEQHV. In DNA, the CDR3 is TGTGCCAGCAGCCCGGCGGAGGGCTACGAGCAGCACGTC. The rearrangement uses TRBV5-6 and TRBJ2-7, with a tentative D call TRBD2 (6 bases). This CDR3 is built from 13 residues. Per the germline V gene, CDR1 is SGHDT and CDR2 is YYEEEE.

The rearrangement links TRBV5-5 to TRBJ2-7, with 7 nucleotides matching TRBD1. The CDR3 has 15 amino acids. V lost 10 bases and J lost 0; bases outside the gene matches: 13. Germline assignment: CDR1 SGHKS and CDR2 YYEKEE (reference sequence). CDR3 sequence (DNA): TGTGCCTCCCGAAAGGACAGGCCTATCTCCTACGAGCAGTACTTC. It yields the protein CASRKDRPISYEQYF.

CDR3: CASSEATYHINTEAFF. In nucleotides, the CDR3 is TGTGCCAGCAGTGAAGCGACTTATCACATTAACACTGAAGCTTTCTTT. The chain uses TRBV6-1 and TRBJ1-1; no definite D call. Trimming pared 0 bases from V and 2 bases from J, leaving 13 bases between. The CDR3 has 16 amino acids. CDR1 is MNHNS, CDR2 SASEGT, per germline.

The chain employs TRBV28 and TRBJ2-1; unclear D gene. The V gene lost 5 bases and the J gene lost 6 bases, with 14 bases spanning the gap. CDR3 size: 14 residues. Germline loops: CDR1 MDHEN, CDR2 SYDVKM. This chain's CDR3 is CASSPPVNINEQFF. The CDR3 region has the DNA TGTGCCAGCAGTCCGCCAGTAAACATCAATGAGCAGTTCTTC.

The J gene is TRBJ2-2, the V gene TRBV10-3; TRBD1 might be the D (6 bases). The ends were cut back, 9 bases at V and 7 bases at J, with 21 bases in the middle. The CDR3 is made up of 15 amino acids. Germline values: CDR1 ENHRY, CDR2 SYGVKD. DNA for the CDR3: TGTGCCATTGGGACACGGTATTCCGACGGCGGGGAGCTGTTTTTT. Its translation: CAIGTRYSDGGELFF.

The rearrangement uses TRBV28 and TRBJ1-2; tentatively, D is TRBD1 (5 bases). From germline, CDR1 is MDHEN and CDR2 SYDVKM. V was shortened by 2 bases and J by 8 bases, with 15 bases between the two germline ends. This CDR3 comprises 14 residues. This chain's CDR3 is CASSLKVFGGGYTF. CDR3 nucleotide sequence: TGTGCCAGCAGTTTAAAGGTCTTCGGGGGGGGCTACACCTTC.

This clone was picked up a small number of times. This chain connects TRBV5-1 to TRBJ2-1; TRBD1 matches at 9 bases. The CDR3 is 15 amino acids. The ends lost 6 bases at V and 8 bases at J; junction bases unmatched: 12. Germline CDR1 reads SGHRS; CDR2 reads YFSETQ. This CDR3 is CASNQGTGSNDEQFF. In DNA, the CDR3 is TGCGCCAGCAACCAAGGGACAGGGAGTAATGATGAGCAGTTCTTC.

Here the CDR3 DNA reads TGTGCCAGCAGCCACAGACAAATCAGCTCCTACAATGAGCAGTTCTTC. It codes for CASSHRQISSYNEQFF. This chain links TRBV11-2 with TRBJ2-1, with unresolved D. The CDR3 contains 16 residues. Germline V gives CDR1 SGHAT, CDR2 FQNNGV. V was clipped by 5 bases and J by 0 bases, with 14 bases between them. Filled out from reference TRBV11-2 and TRBJ2-1, the complete variable domain reads EAGVAQSPRYKIIEKRQSVAFWCNPISGHATLYWYQQILGQGPKLLIQFQNNGVVDDSQLPKDRFSAERLKGVDSTLKIQPAKLEDSAVYLCASSHRQISSYNEQFFGPGTRLTVL.

The chain carries TRBV6-5 and TRBJ1-1; TRBD1 matches at 7 bases. The V gene end was trimmed by 5 bases and the J gene end by 0 bases; junction bases not matched to a gene: 3. Germline V CDR1 and CDR2: MNHEY, SVGAGI. This CDR3 contains 14 residues. CDR3 loop: CASSRGQLNTEAFF. The CDR3 region has the DNA TGTGCCAGCAGTAGGGGACAGTTGAACACTGAAGCTTTCTTT.

This clone was observed a single time. The rearrangement links TRBV6-1 to TRBJ1-2; no reliable D call. Germline values: CDR1 MNHNS, CDR2 SASEGT. V was cut by 3 bases and J by 8 bases, with 13 bases left in between. The CDR3 contains 13 residues. CDR3 coding DNA: TGTGCCAGCAGTGATGGATTCTCGGGGGGCTACACCTTC. As protein: CASSDGFSGGYTF.

The rearrangement links TRBV27 to TRBJ2-7, with 15 bases matching TRBD2. The CDR3 spans 15 residues. Germline lookup yields CDR1 MNHEY and CDR2 SMNVEV (reference sequence). V trimming: 5 bases; J trimming: 6 bases; junction bases outside the gene matches: 5. CDR3 sequence: CASSRTSGRAVEQYF. For the CDR3, the DNA is TGTGCCAGCAGTCGGACTAGCGGGAGGGCCGTCGAGCAGTACTTC.